The 9 T cell receptor beta chains presented below share a single source sample, sequenced in a study of T cell responses to AZD1222 COVID-19 vaccine. This table comes from immunoSEQ multiplex PCR, and its TCRdb copy is limited to in-frame clones, with some not included. Of roughly 130,000 clones detected, 80% to 95% appear once; the ten largest clones hold approximately 3.4%. The sample consisted of peripheral blood, taken on day 0 of AZD1222 vaccination. The receptor source for this set is an adult in good health.

The rearrangement uses TRBV9 and TRBJ1-4; D is undetermined. Per the germline V gene, CDR1 is SGDLS and CDR2 is YYNGEE. V dropped 3 bases and J dropped 5 bases, with 14 bases sitting between them. This CDR3 contains 15 residues. The CDR3 here is CASSAAEAVNEKLFF. DNA of the CDR3: TGTGCCAGCAGCGCGGCTGAGGCGGTAAATGAAAAACTGTTTTTT.

The chain carries TRBV6-5 and TRBJ1-3; D remains ambiguous. Germline V gives CDR1 MNHEY, CDR2 SVGAGI. This CDR3 region has 13 residues. Trimming stripped 10 bases from V and 4 bases from J, with 14 bases between. The CDR3 protein is CATRTQEGNTIYF. The CDR3 coding sequence is TGTGCCACCCGGACTCAAGAGGGAAACACCATATATTTT.

The chain is built from TRBV11-2 and TRBJ2-7; D ambiguous. The CDR3 covers 12 residues. CDR1 SGHAT and CDR2 FQNNGV come from the germline V gene. Trimming removed 1 base from V and 4 bases from J, with 5 bases in between. The CDR3 DNA is TGTGCCAGCAGCTTAGGGGTATACGAGCAGTACTTC. It encodes CASSLGVYEQYF.

The rearrangement joins TRBV7-8 to TRBJ1-2; D perhaps matches TRBD1 (6 bases). The germline CDR1 and CDR2 sequences are SGHVS and FQNEAQ. Trimming left V 6 bases short and J 2 bases short, with 25 bases between. The CDR3 has 18 residues. DNA for the CDR3: TGTGCCAGCAGTTCCACCCCCGGGTACCTCCAGGGGAACTATGGCTACACCTTC. Residues: CASSSTPGYLQGNYGYTF.

V is TRBV27 and J is TRBJ2-1; the D gene is possibly TRBD2 (6 bases). Germline V gives CDR1 MNHEY, CDR2 SMNVEV (reference sequence). The CDR3 consists of 19 residues. The V end lost 6 bases, the J end lost 1 base, and 25 bases lay between the germline ends. CDR3 DNA sequence: TGTGCCAGCAGACCCGGTTGGGGGGAGCGTTTGAGGTCCTACAATGAGCAGTTCTTC. Protein product: CASRPGWGERLRSYNEQFF.

This clone was seen more than once but under ten times. The rearrangement uses TRBV7-6 and TRBJ1-5, with D perhaps matching TRBD1 (5 bases). Germline V lookup: CDR1 SGHVS, CDR2 FNYEAQ. The CDR3 has 13 residues. Trimming cost V 2 bases and J 5 bases, with 7 bases left between them. DNA for the CDR3: TGTGCCAGCAGCTTAAAGACAGATCAGCCCCAGCATTTT. Encoded protein: CASSLKTDQPQHF.

This clone has more than one count but fewer than ten. The DNA for the CDR3 is TGTGCCAGTAGTATTCCAGCGGAGGGCTCCTACAATGAGCAGTTCTTC. It codes for CASSIPAEGSYNEQFF. The chain combines TRBV19 with TRBJ2-1; D may be TRBD2 (6 bases). There are 16 residues in the CDR3. Germline V gene lookup returns CDR1 LNHDA and CDR2 SQIVND (reference sequence). V lost 3 bases and J lost 0, with 12 bases in between. Full variable domain (missing parts from reference TRBV19 and TRBJ2-1): DGGITQSPKYLFRKEGQNVTLSCEQNLNHDAMYWYRQDPGQGLRLIYYSQIVNDFQKGDIAEGYSVSREKKESFPLTVTSAQKNPTAFYLCASSIPAEGSYNEQFFGPGTRLTVL.

DNA of the CDR3: TGTGCCAGTAGTATTAAAAGGAGATTGAACACCGGGGAGCTGTTTTTT. This translates into CASSIKRRLNTGELFF. The V call is TRBV19, the J call TRBJ2-2; no clear D. The length of the CDR3 is 16 residues. Germline V CDR1 and CDR2: LNHDA, SQIVND (reference sequence). Trimming shortened V by 3 bases and J by 1 base, and 12 bases separated the two germline ends. The full variable domain, its missing parts supplied by reference TRBV19 and TRBJ2-2, is DGGITQSPKYLFRKEGQNVTLSCEQNLNHDAMYWYRQDPGQGLRLIYYSQIVNDFQKGDIAEGYSVSREKKESFPLTVTSAQKNPTAFYLCASSIKRRLNTGELFFGEGSRLTVL.

The rearrangement joins TRBV28 to TRBJ2-3, with 11 positions matching TRBD2. CDR3 length equals 14 residues. V dropped 4 bases and J dropped 5; count of bases not matched to a gene: 2. Germline CDR1 is MDHEN and CDR2 is SYDVKM. The CDR3 DNA reads as TGTGCCAGCAGTTCCGGACTAGCGGGAGATACGCAGTATTTT. It yields the protein CASSSGLAGDTQYF.